This TCR beta chain stems from a study of T-cell reconstitution after alpha-beta-depleted transplantation in children. Study outcomes and limitations: Certain patients had high TCRbeta diversity at day 60, and it came from recipient T cells and thymic progenitors that survived. As was reported, about two months after transplant, alpha-beta T cells came from several hundred expanded graft clones. From newly produced T cells came most of the T-cell counts and diversity one year after transplant.

Germline assignment: CDR1 MNHEY and CDR2 SMNVEV (reference sequence). The CDR3 spans 17 residues. V was clipped by 2 bases and J by 2 bases; unmatched bases: 7. This clonotype was seen many times. The antigen is undetermined. Preparing the TCRbeta library involved the use of unique molecular identifiers. Each CDR3 protein is one row after TCRdb ran MiXCR on the PCR reads. Among fewer than 350,000 distinct CDR3 sequences listed, roughly 11% were seen once. J is TRBJ2-2 and V is TRBV27; 8 nucleotides line up with TRBD1. The starting material was peripheral blood, obtained 180 days after TCRalphabeta/CD19-depleted stem cell transplant. The receptor's source is a male patient between 2 and 9 years old who had a stem cell transplant for chronic granulomatous disease, so the T cells may come from the graft donor. The CDR3 nucleotides are TGTGCCAGCAGTTTACGGCAGGGGGCCCTAAACACCGGGGAGCTGTTTTTT. Protein sequence: CASSLRQGALNTGELFF.